This T cell receptor beta chain was captured in a study of technical replicates of blood from several donors. Germline V gene lookup returns CDR1 SNHLY and CDR2 FYNNEI. V was clipped by 6 bases and J by 1 base, with 16 bases between them. The length of the CDR3 is 17 residues. Profiling relied on immunoSEQ multiplex PCR, and the TCRdb table lists in-frame clones only, not all of them. In the table there are under 75,000 clones, nearly 95% of which are singletons. In its sample, this clone was seen once. V and J are TRBV2 and TRBJ1-6; TRBD1 might be the D (5 bases). Sequencing was performed on PBMCs. This clonotype originated in a human donor in good health. Some clones in this sample may be carry-over from other donors' samples. The CDR3 spells CASSPIVGGSYNSPLHF. The DNA of the CDR3 is TGTGCCAGCAGCCCCATTGTGGGGGGTTCCTATAATTCACCCCTCCACTTT.